This TCR beta chain emerged from a study of blood T cell repertoires in COVID-19. Assay used: immunoSEQ multiplex PCR; TCRdb lists only in-frame clones, some missing. Of a few hundred thousand clones listed, more than 65% are singletons. Trimming took off 5 bases at V and 4 bases at J, with 14 bases between the two ends. Germline V lookup: CDR1 MNHNS, CDR2 SASEGT. The CDR3 extends over 14 amino acids. The TCR originated in a man aged 50 to 60 who had recovered from COVID-19. Sequencing was done on a sample of PBMCs or T cells enriched from blood (not recorded which). V is TRBV6-1 and J is TRBJ1-2; D unresolved. The CDR3 coding sequence is TGTGCCAGCAGTAGGCGGGTTGTCGGCTATGGCTACACCTTC. Its translation is CASSRRVVGYGYTF.